These 12 T cell receptor beta chains were sequenced from one sample in a study of blood T cell repertoires in COVID-19. This table comes from immunoSEQ multiplex PCR, and its TCRdb copy is limited to in-frame clones, with some not included. The top ten hold under 2.5% of the sample, which has about 220,000 clones, roughly 87% seen once. Sequenced sample: peripheral blood. Receptor source: a man in his forties with active or convalescent COVID-19.

This clone came up once. The chain has TRBV3-1 (or the pseudogene TRBV3-2) and TRBJ2-3; TRBD2 aligns across 9 bases. The J segment lost 14 bases and the V segment lost 3 bases, leaving 3 bases of the junction unmatched. Germline CDR1 LGHDT, CDR2 YNNKEL (reference sequence). The CDR3 is 11 amino acids. CDR3 loop: CASSQGLAGYF. CDR3 DNA: TGTGCCAGCAGCCAGGGACTAGCTGGGTATTTT.

The rearrangement joins TRBV29-1 to TRBJ1-1; 9 nucleotides align to TRBD1. The CDR3 contains 14 residues. Germline values: CDR1 SQVTM, CDR2 ANQGSEA. J lost 4 bases, V lost 4 bases, and 7 bases had no gene match. The CDR3 spells CSVVIQGASTEAFF. In DNA, the CDR3 is TGCAGCGTTGTCATACAGGGGGCCAGCACTGAAGCTTTCTTT.

The chain joins TRBV28 to TRBJ2-3, with TRBD1 as a possible D gene (6 bases). This CDR3 has 15 amino acids. V was pared by 4 bases and J by 1 base, with 12 bases between. Germline assignment: CDR1 MDHEN and CDR2 SYDVKM. DNA of the CDR3: TGTGCCAGCAGTTCAACAGGGTCCCGCACAGATACGCAGTATTTT. Protein: CASSSTGSRTDTQYF.

This chain connects TRBV10-1 to TRBJ2-3; 8 bases map to TRBD2. The CDR3 extends over 16 amino acids. The trim removed 8 bases at V and 2 bases at J, leaving 12 bases unmatched. Germline CDR1 reads WNHNN; CDR2 reads SYGVQD (reference sequence). The CDR3 DNA follows: TGCGCCAGCGGAGATCATAGCGGGGAGAACACAGATACGCAGTATTTT. This codes for CASGDHSGENTDTQYF.

This chain connects TRBV29-1 to TRBJ2-2; tentative D call: TRBD2 (6 bases). The CDR3 has 15 residues. The germline V and J ends were trimmed by 0 bases and 4 bases, with 12 bases remaining between them. Germline CDR1 SQVTM, CDR2 ANQGSEA. The CDR3 sequence is CSVEDLAGTTGELFF. CDR3 sequence (DNA): TGCAGCGTTGAAGATCTGGCGGGGACCACCGGGGAGCTGTTTTTT.

The chain employs TRBV28 and TRBJ2-7, with a possible D match to TRBD1 (5 bases). The CDR3 extends over 15 amino acids. The germline V and J ends were trimmed by 5 bases and 5 bases, with 19 bases remaining between them. Germline CDR1 and CDR2: MDHEN and SYDVKM. CDR3 loop: CASSPRGSWSHEQYF. DNA of the CDR3: TGTGCCAGCAGTCCAAGGGGTTCTTGGTCTCACGAGCAGTACTTC.

This sequence joins TRBV27 and TRBJ1-4; D ambiguous. Germline V gene lookup returns CDR1 MNHEY and CDR2 SMNVEV (reference sequence). V lost 4 bases and J lost 1, with 13 bases in between. The length of the CDR3 is 16 residues. The CDR3 loop reads CASSSPRDGTNEKLFF. DNA for the CDR3: TGTGCCAGCAGTTCCCCCCGGGATGGAACTAATGAAAAACTGTTTTTT.

This clone appeared once. This CDR3 is CASRASGFGTEPQHF. DNA of the CDR3: TGTGCCAGCAGAGCGTCGGGTTTCGGAACGGAGCCCCAGCATTTT. The chain combines TRBV28 with TRBJ1-5, with D unclear. CDR1 is MDHEN, CDR2 SYDVKM, per germline. This CDR3 contains 15 residues. V gave up 6 bases and J gave up 8 bases, with 20 bases separating them.

The chain is built from TRBV18 and TRBJ2-5, with D hard to call. The CDR3 is 15 amino acids. V gave up 3 bases and J gave up 1 base, with 12 bases separating them. Germline CDR1 reads KGHSH; CDR2 reads LQKENI. DNA for the CDR3: TGTGCCAGCTCACCTAGTGTAACGGTCCAAGAGACCCAGTACTTC. Protein product: CASSPSVTVQETQYF. The variable domain in full, completed from reference TRBV18 and TRBJ2-5, reads NAGVMQNPRHLVRRRGQEARLRCSPMKGHSHVYWYRQLPEEGLKFMVYLQKENIIDESGMPKERFSAEFPKEGPSILRIQQVVRGDSAAYFCASSPSVTVQETQYFGPGTRLLVL.

The chain links TRBV29-1 to TRBJ2-2; no clear D. The V gene's germline CDR1 is SQVTM and CDR2 ANQGSEA. CDR3 length equals 13 residues. V lost 2 bases, J lost 1 base, and 5 bases lay in between. The CDR3: CSVEPRNTGELFF. The CDR3 nucleotides read TGCAGCGTTGAACCGAGGAACACCGGGGAGCTGTTTTTT.

J is TRBJ2-4 and V is TRBV3-1 (or the pseudogene TRBV3-2), with D hard to call. The CDR3 totals 16 residues. CDR1 and CDR2 (germline): LGHDT, YNNKEL (reference sequence). Trimming removed 3 bases from V and 1 base from J, with 13 bases in between. CDR3 sequence: CASSHQSIRAKNIQYF. As DNA, the CDR3 is TGTGCCAGCAGCCACCAAAGTATCAGGGCCAAAAACATTCAGTACTTC.

The gene calls are TRBV10-3 and TRBJ2-7; 7 positions agree with TRBD1. The length of the CDR3 is 12 residues. Trimming took 6 bases from V and 5 from J; bases not matched to a gene: 4. Germline CDR1 and CDR2: ENHRY and SYGVKD. CDR3 DNA sequence: TGTGCCATCAGAGACAGGGCCCACGAGCAGTACTTC. This gives the protein CAIRDRAHEQYF.